This TCR beta chain originates from a study of T cell responses to AZD1222 COVID-19 vaccine. Study-level points and caveats: Baseline seropositivity occurred in only a handful of AZD1222 recipients. Repertoires in all cases were sampled only once the peak T cell response had passed. Donors were largely white British and mainly female; clonal diversity was possibly underestimated.

Repertoires were generated with immunoSEQ multiplex PCR, while TCRdb's copy carries only in-frame clones and drops some. The sample consists of around 150,000 clones, 92% of them appearing once. The germline V and J ends were trimmed by 1 base and 1 base, with 8 bases remaining between them. Germline CDR1 reads SGHNT; CDR2 reads YYREEE (reference sequence). This CDR3 region has 14 residues. Concerning this clone itself: Antigen unknown.

The chain is built from TRBV5-4 and TRBJ1-2, with unresolved D. This sequence originates from an adult who received the AZD1222 COVID-19 vaccine. Source: peripheral blood, taken 28 days after the second AZD1222 dose. The CDR3 is CASSLLGGNYGYTF. CDR3 in DNA: TGTGCCAGCAGCTTGTTAGGCGGTAACTATGGCTACACCTTC.